These T cell receptor beta chains were read from a single sample in a study of vaccination and CD4 T cells after COVID-19. No antigen is known for these receptors. From the PCR reads, TCRdb called clonotypes with MiXCR, one entry per CDR3 protein. The table includes about 14,000 distinct CDR3 sequences, more than 40% detected once. The material sequenced was CD4+ T cells from blood, cultured in vitro. The receptor source for this set is a human donor who had recovered from COVID-19. The CDR3 runs from the conserved cysteine through the conserved F or W. Fields, in order: clone size, D gene, V gene, J gene, CDR3 DNA, CDR3 protein. The D gene is left open where the match is weak. Where a row states a size, it is once, few, many or the class of an expanded clone; other rows omit it.

clone_size: few
d_call: -
v_call: TRBV10-3
j_call: TRBJ1-1
cdr3_nt: TGTGCCATCAGTACCGGGACAAATACGAACACTGAAGCTTTCTTT
cdr3_aa: CAISTGTNTNTEAFF

clone_size: -
d_call: -
v_call: TRBV5-1
j_call: TRBJ1-6
cdr3_nt: TGCGCCAGCAACCTCGGGGGAGGTATCGGCTCACCCCTCCACTTT
cdr3_aa: CASNLGGGIGSPLHF

clone_size: -
d_call: -
v_call: TRBV6-1
j_call: TRBJ2-7
cdr3_nt: TGTGCCAGCAGTGATAGGGTCGAGGGGGGCTCCGAGCAGTACTTC
cdr3_aa: CASSDRVEGGSEQYF

clone_size: few
d_call: -
v_call: TRBV11-1
j_call: TRBJ2-2
cdr3_nt: TGTGCCAGCAGTTTGTGGGGGCCCGGGGAGCTGTTTTTT
cdr3_aa: CASSLWGPGELFF

clone_size: -
d_call: TRBD1
v_call: TRBV9
j_call: TRBJ1-6
cdr3_nt: TGTGCCAGCAGCGCGGGCCCCGACAGGGATAATTCACCCCTCCACTTT
cdr3_aa: CASSAGPDRDNSPLHF

clone_size: -
d_call: -
v_call: TRBV10-3
j_call: TRBJ2-6
cdr3_nt: TGTGCCATCAGTGAAAGGGCGTCTGGGGCCAACGTCCTGACTTTC
cdr3_aa: CAISERASGANVLTF

clone_size: -
d_call: -
v_call: TRBV11-2
j_call: TRBJ2-5
cdr3_nt: TGTGCCAGCAGCTTATCGGTGCGGGAGACCCAGTACTTC
cdr3_aa: CASSLSVRETQYF

clone_size: -
d_call: -
v_call: TRBV21-1
j_call: TRBJ2-1
cdr3_nt: TGTGCCAGCAGCAAAGGGGGCAGAGGCGATGAGCAGTTCTTC
cdr3_aa: CASSKGGRGDEQFF

clone_size: once
d_call: -
v_call: TRBV11-2
j_call: TRBJ2-5
cdr3_nt: TGTGCCAGCAGCTTAGGGCCGGCGGAGACCCAGTACTTC
cdr3_aa: CASSLGPAETQYF

clone_size: once
d_call: TRBD1
v_call: TRBV7-9
j_call: TRBJ1-3
cdr3_nt: TGTGCCAGCAGAGACAGGGGCCTCTCTGGAAACACCATATATTTT
cdr3_aa: CASRDRGLSGNTIYF

clone_size: once
d_call: TRBD2
v_call: TRBV7-2
j_call: TRBJ2-1
cdr3_nt: TGTGCCAGCAGCTTATGGACTAGCGGGAGGGGCGAGCAGTTCTTC
cdr3_aa: CASSLWTSGRGEQFF

clone_size: -
d_call: -
v_call: TRBV28
j_call: TRBJ1-1
cdr3_nt: TGTGCCAGCAGTCTAGAAATGAACACTGAAGCTTTCTTT
cdr3_aa: CASSLEMNTEAFF

clone_size: few
d_call: -
v_call: TRBV6-5
j_call: TRBJ1-1
cdr3_nt: TGTGCCAGCAGTTACGGGCACAGGGTGAACACTGAAGCTTTCTTT
cdr3_aa: CASSYGHRVNTEAFF

clone_size: -
d_call: TRBD1
v_call: TRBV6-1
j_call: TRBJ2-1
cdr3_nt: TGTGCCAGCAGCGTGACAGGGGAATACGGCGAGCAGTTCTTC
cdr3_aa: CASSVTGEYGEQFF

clone_size: -
d_call: -
v_call: TRBV7-3
j_call: TRBJ2-7
cdr3_nt: TGTGCCAGCAGCCTAGGACGGGGCGGGACCCAGAGTGAGCAGTACTTC
cdr3_aa: CASSLGRGGTQSEQYF

clone_size: -
d_call: -
v_call: TRBV11-2
j_call: TRBJ2-5
cdr3_nt: TGTGCCAGCAGCTTAGAATTAGAGACCCAGTACTTC
cdr3_aa: CASSLELETQYF

clone_size: -
d_call: TRBD2
v_call: TRBV6-5
j_call: TRBJ2-5
cdr3_nt: TGTGCCAGCAGTTACCGAGGACTAGCGGGAGGGGAGACCCAGTACTTC
cdr3_aa: CASSYRGLAGGETQYF

clone_size: -
d_call: -
v_call: TRBV3-1
j_call: TRBJ2-7
cdr3_nt: TGTGCCAGCAGCCCCTCCGACGGAGACCCGGGCGAGCAGTACTTC
cdr3_aa: CASSPSDGDPGEQYF

clone_size: few
d_call: -
v_call: TRBV7-9
j_call: TRBJ2-1
cdr3_nt: TGTGCCAGCAGCTTAGCGGCGTGGAGTGAGCAGTTCTTC
cdr3_aa: CASSLAAWSEQFF

clone_size: -
d_call: TRBD2
v_call: TRBV5-4
j_call: TRBJ2-2
cdr3_nt: TGTGCCAGCAGCGCATCTTTCGCGGCTAGCGGGAGTGCCCGGGAGCTGTTTTTT
cdr3_aa: CASSASFAASGSARELFF

clone_size: few
d_call: -
v_call: TRBV20-1
j_call: TRBJ2-1
cdr3_nt: TGCAGTGCTAGTCCGTATGAGCAGTTCTTC
cdr3_aa: CSASPYEQFF

clone_size: few
d_call: -
v_call: TRBV6-1
j_call: TRBJ1-3
cdr3_nt: TGTGCCAGCAGGAGACAACTCTCTGGAAACACCATATATTTT
cdr3_aa: CASRRQLSGNTIYF

clone_size: -
d_call: -
v_call: TRBV20-1
j_call: TRBJ2-2
cdr3_nt: TGCAGTGCCAAAAGAGGGCATCCAGAGGTTGGGGAGCTGTTTTTT
cdr3_aa: CSAKRGHPEVGELFF

clone_size: -
d_call: TRBD1
v_call: TRBV7-2
j_call: TRBJ2-5
cdr3_nt: TGTGCCAGCAGCCCTTACCCAGGGGGCGCCGAGACCCAGTACTTC
cdr3_aa: CASSPYPGGAETQYF

clone_size: -
d_call: -
v_call: TRBV20-1
j_call: TRBJ2-1
cdr3_nt: TGCAGTGCTAGAGGGGGCGAGGTGGGCAACAATGAGCAGTTCTTC
cdr3_aa: CSARGGEVGNNEQFF

clone_size: -
d_call: TRBD1
v_call: TRBV5-1
j_call: TRBJ2-1
cdr3_nt: TGCGCCAGCAGCCCCACGGACAGGGTATCCTACAATGAGCAGTTCTTC
cdr3_aa: CASSPTDRVSYNEQFF

clone_size: -
d_call: -
v_call: TRBV29-1
j_call: TRBJ1-1
cdr3_nt: TGCAGCGTTGAACATGGGACTACCAAAGCTTTCTTT
cdr3_aa: CSVEHGTTKAFF

clone_size: few
d_call: TRBD2
v_call: TRBV6-2/TRBV6-3
j_call: TRBJ2-1
cdr3_nt: TGTGCCAGCAGTAGCGGGAGCTCCTACAATGAGCAGTTCTTC
cdr3_aa: CASSSGSSYNEQFF

clone_size: few
d_call: -
v_call: TRBV21-1
j_call: TRBJ1-1
cdr3_nt: TGTGCCAGCAGCAAAGCCCCGGACAGGGGGCGTTTGAACACTGAAGCTTTCTTT
cdr3_aa: CASSKAPDRGRLNTEAFF

clone_size: few
d_call: -
v_call: TRBV24-1
j_call: TRBJ2-2
cdr3_nt: TGTGCCACCAGTGACCCTAGTTTCACCGGGGAGCTGTTTTTT
cdr3_aa: CATSDPSFTGELFF

clone_size: few
d_call: TRBD1
v_call: TRBV28
j_call: TRBJ1-1
cdr3_nt: TGTGCCAGCAGTTTGGACAGGGGGGACACTGAAGCTTTCTTT
cdr3_aa: CASSLDRGDTEAFF

clone_size: few
d_call: -
v_call: TRBV7-2
j_call: TRBJ2-6
cdr3_nt: TGTGCCAGCAGCTTAGGTCCGGGGGCTGGGGCCAACGTCCTGACTTTC
cdr3_aa: CASSLGPGAGANVLTF

clone_size: -
d_call: -
v_call: TRBV20-1
j_call: TRBJ2-5
cdr3_nt: TGCAGTGCTAAGAGGGGCCAAGAGACCCAGTACTTC
cdr3_aa: CSAKRGQETQYF

clone_size: -
d_call: TRBD1
v_call: TRBV6-4
j_call: TRBJ2-3
cdr3_nt: TGTGCCAGCAGTGACTCGGGACAGGGGTCAGATACGCAGTATTTT
cdr3_aa: CASSDSGQGSDTQYF

clone_size: -
d_call: -
v_call: TRBV20-1
j_call: TRBJ2-2
cdr3_nt: TGCAGTGCTAGAGACCCGCAGGGGGGGAACACCGGGGAGCTGTTTTTT
cdr3_aa: CSARDPQGGNTGELFF

clone_size: -
d_call: TRBD1
v_call: TRBV6-2/TRBV6-3
j_call: TRBJ1-5
cdr3_nt: TGTGCCAGCAGATCCCGTGGACAGGACAGGTATAGCAATCAGCCCCAGCATTTT
cdr3_aa: CASRSRGQDRYSNQPQHF

clone_size: -
d_call: TRBD1
v_call: TRBV20-1
j_call: TRBJ1-4
cdr3_nt: TGCAGTGCCCCGCCCCCGACAGGGTCCCGGGAAAAACTGTTTTTT
cdr3_aa: CSAPPPTGSREKLFF

clone_size: -
d_call: TRBD1
v_call: TRBV20-1
j_call: TRBJ1-5
cdr3_nt: TGCAGTGCTTCTCCGGGACAGCCTTATCAGCCCCAGCATTTT
cdr3_aa: CSASPGQPYQPQHF

clone_size: -
d_call: -
v_call: TRBV10-3
j_call: TRBJ1-6
cdr3_nt: TGTGCCATCAGTGAGCCACCAGAATCACCCCTCCACTTT
cdr3_aa: CAISEPPESPLHF

clone_size: few
d_call: -
v_call: TRBV7-9
j_call: TRBJ2-1
cdr3_nt: TGTGCCAGCAGTAAAGGGTTAGGGTTACCTGGGGTGGGGTACAATGAGCAGTTCTTC
cdr3_aa: CASSKGLGLPGVGYNEQFF

clone_size: medium-sized
d_call: -
v_call: TRBV6-2/TRBV6-3
j_call: TRBJ1-5
cdr3_nt: TGTGCCAGCAGTGACAATAGACCGGACGTGTGGCCCCAGCATTTT
cdr3_aa: CASSDNRPDVWPQHF

clone_size: -
d_call: -
v_call: TRBV7-2
j_call: TRBJ2-5
cdr3_nt: TGTGCCAGCAGAAAAGGGGCGCCGAGAGTTTTCCAAGAGACCCAGTACTTC
cdr3_aa: CASRKGAPRVFQETQYF

clone_size: -
d_call: -
v_call: TRBV25-1
j_call: TRBJ1-2
cdr3_nt: TGTGCCAGCATGGGGGCAAGTGGATATGGCTACACCTTC
cdr3_aa: CASMGASGYGYTF

clone_size: few
d_call: TRBD1
v_call: TRBV30
j_call: TRBJ1-1
cdr3_nt: TGTGCCTGGAATGTCAGGGGGATGAACACTGAAGCTTTCTTT
cdr3_aa: CAWNVRGMNTEAFF

clone_size: -
d_call: TRBD1
v_call: TRBV6-5
j_call: TRBJ1-2
cdr3_nt: TGTGCCAGCAGTTACCAGGGACAGGCATATGGCTACACCTTC
cdr3_aa: CASSYQGQAYGYTF

clone_size: few
d_call: TRBD1
v_call: TRBV11-3
j_call: TRBJ2-3
cdr3_nt: TGTGCCAGCAGCCCCGGACAGGGAGGCACAGATACGCAGTATTTT
cdr3_aa: CASSPGQGGTDTQYF

clone_size: -
d_call: TRBD1
v_call: TRBV11-2
j_call: TRBJ1-1
cdr3_nt: TGTGCCAGCAGCTTAGGACAAGGGACAGAGAACACTGAAGCTTTCTTT
cdr3_aa: CASSLGQGTENTEAFF

clone_size: -
d_call: -
v_call: TRBV7-9
j_call: TRBJ2-2
cdr3_nt: TGTGCCAGCAGCTTTTTCGCCGCGAACACCGGGGAGCTGTTTTTT
cdr3_aa: CASSFFAANTGELFF

clone_size: -
d_call: -
v_call: TRBV30
j_call: TRBJ2-5
cdr3_nt: TGTGCCTGGAGTGTAAGTTCTCAACCGAGGGAGACCCAGTACTTC
cdr3_aa: CAWSVSSQPRETQYF

clone_size: -
d_call: -
v_call: TRBV7-2
j_call: TRBJ1-6
cdr3_nt: TGTGCCAGCAGCTTAGCGGGGCAGGGTAGGAATTCACCCCTCCACTTT
cdr3_aa: CASSLAGQGRNSPLHF

clone_size: medium-sized
d_call: -
v_call: TRBV6-4
j_call: TRBJ2-6
cdr3_nt: TGTGCCAGCAGTGACAACTCTGGGGCCAACGTCCTGACTTTC
cdr3_aa: CASSDNSGANVLTF